This TCR beta chain is drawn from a study of control samples from healthy donors and cancer patients. CDR1 and CDR2 (germline): LNHDA, SQIVND (reference sequence). Unmatched junction bases numbered 9, after V lost 6 bases and J lost 10 bases. The CDR3 sequence is 14 residues long. Some clones are missing from TCRdb's copy, which holds only in-frame ones; the method was immunoSEQ multiplex PCR. The sample carries 170,000 or so clones, about 91% recorded once. The specimen was blood. The chain is built from TRBV19 and TRBJ1-4; 9 positions agree with TRBD1. This receptor was obtained from a woman in her thirties or forties in good health. CDR3 nucleotides: TGTGCCAGTAGGCCACAGGGGGCTCCGGGAAAACTGTTTTTT. This translates into CASRPQGAPGKLFF. Based on the CDR3 plus reference TRBV19 and TRBJ1-4, the full variable domain is DGGITQSPKYLFRKEGQNVTLSCEQNLNHDAMYWYRQDPGQGLRLIYYSQIVNDFQKGDIAEGYSVSREKKESFPLTVTSAQKNPTAFYLCASRPQGAPGKLFFGSGTQLSVL.